Listed below are T cell receptor beta chains from one sample, sequenced in a study of monozygotic twins with inflammatory bowel disease. For each CDR3 protein, TCRdb gives one entry from its re-call of the 5' RACE reads, without DNA. This repertoire comprises around 97,000 distinct CDR3 sequences; its ten largest clones make up 1.5% to 2%. The sample taken for sequencing was blood. Receptors were obtained from a human donor with ulcerative colitis or Crohn's disease, or a healthy co-twin of an affected twin (not recorded which). Both conserved end residues are part of each CDR3. The order of the fields is J gene, V gene, CDR3 protein.

>TRBJ2-4|TRBV20-1
CSAGEQGLAKNIQYF
>TRBJ1-2|TRBV28
CASSGAVAPNYGYTF
>TRBJ2-1|TRBV5-1
CASARQGSYNEQFF
>TRBJ1-1|TRBV14
CASSPVDRRLPVWNTEAFF
>TRBJ2-7|TRBV12-3/TRBV12-4
CASSLTGTSVYEQYF
>TRBJ2-4|TRBV28
CASSRTGQNMQYF
>TRBJ2-7|TRBV12-3/TRBV12-4
CASSLWTSGLQYF
>TRBJ2-5|TRBV23-1
CASSHRLAEVWETQYF
>TRBJ2-3|TRBV9
CASSVGGTSGADTQYF
>TRBJ1-1|TRBV3-1
CASRGLKNTEAFF
>TRBJ2-6|TRBV6-2/TRBV6-3
CASRPPGQGNVLTF
>TRBJ2-7|TRBV28
CASSLIGSYEQYF
>TRBJ1-6|TRBV7-2
CASSINRGNSPLHF
>TRBJ2-1|TRBV7-2
CASSADYTRDEQFF
>TRBJ2-7|TRBV18
CASSPGTKSYEQYF
>TRBJ2-1|TRBV7-8
CASSLPGIAGEQFF
>TRBJ2-2|TRBV4-1
CASSQVPGGGSTGELFF
>TRBJ1-6|TRBV7-2
CASSMGAGLIYNSPLHF
>TRBJ2-6|TRBV20-1
CSASGRTTGANVLTF
>TRBJ2-7|TRBV11-2
CASSLGPEQYF
>TRBJ2-1|TRBV12-3/TRBV12-4
CASSPGTGFAEQFF
>TRBJ1-1|TRBV9
CASSSPTHSGTEAFF
>TRBJ1-6|TRBV28
CASSPPVGRVYSPLHF
>TRBJ2-5|TRBV7-2
CASSRGAAGTQYF
>TRBJ2-7|TRBV4-3
CASSQELVRYEQYF
>TRBJ2-7|TRBV23-1
CASSHPRWTDYEQYF
>TRBJ2-1|TRBV12-3/TRBV12-4
CASSFGSGYNEQFF
>TRBJ2-7|TRBV28
CASTQREGPYEQYF
>TRBJ2-5|TRBV9
CASSVGIPPQETQYF
>TRBJ1-6|TRBV5-1
CASRSGSSYNSPLHF
>TRBJ2-1|TRBV12-3/TRBV12-4
CASTTGGNEQFF
>TRBJ2-3|TRBV15
CATSEEGRTSTDTQYF
>TRBJ2-2|TRBV4-3
CASSQGLADTGELFF
>TRBJ2-7|TRBV4-3
CASSLTGDHSYEQYF
>TRBJ2-1|TRBV7-2
CASSLAAKREQFF
>TRBJ1-2|TRBV12-3/TRBV12-4
CASSFGTVLPLLYGYTF
>TRBJ2-1|TRBV2
CASNAVGSYNEQFF
>TRBJ1-2|TRBV28
CASSPLADGIYGYTF
>TRBJ2-1|TRBV5-4
CASSLGQVPYNEQFF
>TRBJ2-7|TRBV24-1
CATSPGQGTYEQYF
>TRBJ2-7|TRBV7-8
CASSLHGRGRGRNEQYF
>TRBJ2-7|TRBV4-2
CASSQDFAYEQYF
>TRBJ1-4|TRBV5-6
CASSKTGVFSNEKLFF
>TRBJ1-2|TRBV24-1
CATSDYGQGRRGYTF
>TRBJ2-4|TRBV20-1
CSASLSSLLAKNIQYF
>TRBJ2-2|TRBV15
CATSIAQGTGELFF
>TRBJ2-7|TRBV7-8
CASSLGLAGDEQYF
>TRBJ2-7|TRBV5-1
CASSHLGTSGRALMSYEQYF
>TRBJ2-1|TRBV29-1
CSATSGQLFSGFF
>TRBJ2-4|TRBV5-4
CASSVGTSGAKNIQYF
>TRBJ2-1|TRBV5-1
CASSSGLANNEQFF
>TRBJ2-1|TRBV9
CASSVALLKNEQFF
>TRBJ1-6|TRBV13
CASSSLGKTLSYNSPLHF